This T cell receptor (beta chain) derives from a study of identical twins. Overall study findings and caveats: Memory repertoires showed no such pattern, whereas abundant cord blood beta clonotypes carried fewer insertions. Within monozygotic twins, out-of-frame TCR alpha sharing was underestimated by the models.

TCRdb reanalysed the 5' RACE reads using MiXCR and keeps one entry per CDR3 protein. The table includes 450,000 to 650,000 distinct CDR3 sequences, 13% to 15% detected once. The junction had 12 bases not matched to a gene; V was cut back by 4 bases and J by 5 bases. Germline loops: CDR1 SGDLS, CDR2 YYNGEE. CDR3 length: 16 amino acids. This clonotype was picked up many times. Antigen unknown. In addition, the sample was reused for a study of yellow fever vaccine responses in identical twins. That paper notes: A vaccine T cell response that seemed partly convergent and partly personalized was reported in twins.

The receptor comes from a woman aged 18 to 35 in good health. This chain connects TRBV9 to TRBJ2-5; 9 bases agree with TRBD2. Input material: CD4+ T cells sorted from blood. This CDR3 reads CASSLPAGGSSETQYF. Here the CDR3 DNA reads TGTGCCAGCAGCCTTCCAGCGGGAGGATCGAGTGAGACCCAGTACTTC.